Listed below are T cell receptor beta chains from one sample, sequenced in a study of cytomegalovirus exposure and HLA in healthy donors. Data came from immunoSEQ multiplex PCR; TCRdb stores just in-frame clones and leaves some out. Among 35,000 to 45,000 clones, roughly 90% were seen once, and the ten largest hold approximately 2.6%. Sequencing input: PBMCs. The origin of the receptors is a woman between 18 and 29 years old in good health and CMV-seronegative. The CDR3 runs from the conserved cysteine through the conserved F or W. A D gene is named only where the DNA matches it firmly. Clone size, where shown, is once, few, many, or a class for clones that have expanded.

>NA|once|TRBV5-4|TRBJ2-2
TGTGCCAGCAGCTTGGCCGGATCAGCCAGGGGCCGGACCGGGGAGCTGTTTTTT
CASSLAGSARGRTGELFF
>TRBD1|NA|TRBV28|TRBJ2-7
TGTGCCAGCAGTTTTTTGTGGGACAGGGCACTCTCCTACGAGCAGTACTTC
CASSFLWDRALSYEQYF
>TRBD2|once|TRBV4-3|TRBJ2-3
TGCGCCAGCAGCCTGTACTCTAGCGGATTGGGTCGGACAGATACGCAGTATTTT
CASSLYSSGLGRTDTQYF
>NA|NA|TRBV9|TRBJ2-2
TGTGCCAGCAGCATCACTAACACCGGGGAGCTGTTTTTT
CASSITNTGELFF
>NA|NA|TRBV7-3|TRBJ2-7
TGTGCCAGCAGCCTCCATAGCGGCCTCTCCTACGAGCAGTACTTC
CASSLHSGLSYEQYF
>NA|NA|TRBV28|TRBJ2-3
TGTGCCAGCAGTTTTCTCTTTATGCGGGCCGGCACAGATACGCAGTATTTT
CASSFLFMRAGTDTQYF
>NA|NA|TRBV27|TRBJ1-2
TGTGCCAGCAGTTTCAGACAGGATATCTATGGCTACACCTTC
CASSFRQDIYGYTF
>NA|once|TRBV4-3|TRBJ2-3
TGCGCCAGCAGCCAAGGGGTAGCGGGCACAGATACGCAGTATTTT
CASSQGVAGTDTQYF
>NA|NA|TRBV10-2|TRBJ2-2
TGCGCCAGCGTCCGGGACAAGTACACCGGGGAGCTGTTTTTT
CASVRDKYTGELFF
>TRBD2|NA|TRBV5-5|TRBJ2-5
TGTGCCAGCAGCCGGGGGGGGACTAGCGGCCTCCAAGAGACCCAGTACTTC
CASSRGGTSGLQETQYF
>NA|NA|TRBV19|TRBJ2-2
TGTGCCAGTAGTATAGGCCCAGGAAACACCGGGGAGCTGTTTTTT
CASSIGPGNTGELFF
>TRBD2|NA|TRBV5-6|TRBJ2-2
TGTGCCAGCAGCACGGGACTAACGAACACCGGGGAGCTGTTTTTT
CASSTGLTNTGELFF
>TRBD2|NA|TRBV19|TRBJ2-3
TGTGCCAGTAGGGGACTAGCGGGAAGGGGCACAGATACGCAGTATTTT
CASRGLAGRGTDTQYF
>TRBD1|NA|TRBV7-9|TRBJ2-7
TGTTCCAGCAGCTTAGCCGATGGGACAGTTTACTTC
CSSSLADGTVYF
>NA|once|TRBV20-1|TRBJ2-1
TGCAGTGCGAGCCCCAATGAGCAGTTCTTC
CSASPNEQFF
>NA|NA|TRBV10-3|TRBJ1-3
TGTGCCATCAGTGAGTCTAGTAAACAGGCTGGAAACACCATATATTTT
CAISESSKQAGNTIYF
>NA|NA|TRBV7-2|TRBJ1-2
TGTGCCAGCAGCTCGATCCCCGGGGACTATGGCGACACCTTC
CASSSIPGDYGDTF
>NA|once|TRBV6-5|TRBJ2-5
TGTGCCAGCAATTACCTAGGGGGGGGAGTGGACGCCCAGTACTTC
CASNYLGGGVDAQYF
>NA|NA|TRBV7-8|TRBJ2-4
TGTGCCAGCAGCTTGAATAGCGACATTCAGTACTTC
CASSLNSDIQYF
>NA|NA|TRBV5-6|TRBJ1-1
TGTGCCAGCACTCGACAAACGAACACTGAAGCTTTCTTT
CASTRQTNTEAFF
>TRBD1|NA|TRBV30|TRBJ1-6
TGTGCCTGGAGTAGGGGACAGGATAATTCACCCCTCCACTTT
CAWSRGQDNSPLHF
>TRBD1|NA|TRBV5-6|TRBJ1-2
TGTGCCAGCAGCTCGATGGAGATAGATCGGACAGGCATTTTCTATGGCTACACCTTC
CASSSMEIDRTGIFYGYTF
>TRBD2|NA|TRBV6-5|TRBJ2-3
TGTGCCAGCAGTTTGATGCTAGCGGCAGATACGCAGTATTTT
CASSLMLAADTQYF
>TRBD1|NA|TRBV19|TRBJ2-1
TGTGCCAGTAGTTTCGGACAGGGGGGCTACAATGAGCAGTTCTTC
CASSFGQGGYNEQFF
>NA|few|TRBV30|TRBJ1-1
TGTGCCTTGGGCCGGGGAAGCACTGAAGCTTTCTTT
CALGRGSTEAFF
>TRBD2|NA|TRBV6-6|TRBJ2-1
TGTGCCAGCAGTTACTCCGTAGCGGGAGGTAATGAGCAGTTCTTC
CASSYSVAGGNEQFF
>TRBD1|once|TRBV2|TRBJ1-2
TGTGCCAGCAGCCGGGACAGGGGCATCTATGGCTACACCTTC
CASSRDRGIYGYTF
>TRBD2|NA|TRBV7-2|TRBJ2-7
TGTGCCAGCGGCTATATATCCCTAGCGGGCTACGAGCAGTACTTC
CASGYISLAGYEQYF
>TRBD1|NA|TRBV5-1|TRBJ1-1
TGCGCCAGCAGCTTGGACAGGGGGTACAGTGAAGCTTTCTTT
CASSLDRGYSEAFF
>TRBD2|few|TRBV2|TRBJ2-3
TGTGCCAGCAGTGGACGACTAGCGGGAGGGCGAGGCACAGATACGCAGTATTTT
CASSGRLAGGRGTDTQYF
>TRBD1|once|TRBV5-1|TRBJ1-5
TGCGCCAGCAGCCCCAAAAAAAGGGGGCGCCAATCAGCCCCAGCATTT
CASSPKKRGRQSAPAF
>NA|NA|TRBV5-1|TRBJ1-1
TGCGCCAGCAGCCCCGGACGGGAGAACACTGAAGCTTTCTTT
CASSPGRENTEAFF
>NA|NA|TRBV27|TRBJ2-7
TGTGCCAGCAGTTTCTCAGGGGGAGGCTACGAGCAGTACTTC
CASSFSGGGYEQYF
>TRBD2|NA|TRBV7-3|TRBJ2-5
TGTGCCAGCAGACACTCCCTAGGACTAGCGGGAGTGGAGACCCAGTACTTC
CASRHSLGLAGVETQYF
>NA|NA|TRBV6-1|TRBJ1-4
TGTGCCAGCAGTGAAGCCCTGGGAGATGAAAAACTGTTTTTT
CASSEALGDEKLFF
>TRBD2|NA|TRBV14|TRBJ2-5
TGTGCCAGCAGCCCGAAGCGGGGTTTCCAAGAGACCCAGTACTTC
CASSPKRGFQETQYF
>TRBD2|NA|TRBV7-9|TRBJ2-3
TGTTCCAGCAGCTCTTTAGCGGGGAGTAGCACAGATACGCAGTATTTT
CSSSSLAGSSTDTQYF
>NA|NA|TRBV30|TRBJ1-2
TGTGCCTGGAGTCCTGAGACAGGAGCGTATGGCTACACCTTC
CAWSPETGAYGYTF
>TRBD2|NA|TRBV10-3|TRBJ2-3
TGTGCCATTCAACTAGCGGGAGGGCTAGATACGCAGTATTTT
CAIQLAGGLDTQYF
>TRBD1|NA|TRBV19|TRBJ2-2
TGTGCCAGTAGACTAGGACAGGGAAACACCGGGGAGCTGTTTTTT
CASRLGQGNTGELFF
>NA|NA|TRBV11-3|TRBJ2-7
TGTGCCAGCAGCTTAGATGGGGGGAGCTCCTACGAGCAGTACTTC
CASSLDGGSSYEQYF
>TRBD1|NA|TRBV28|TRBJ2-5
TGTGCCAGCAGTTTTCGAGGGGGCTGGACCCAGTACTTC
CASSFRGGWTQYF
>NA|once|TRBV18|TRBJ2-7
TGTGCCAGCTCACCACCGGCAGGGTTCTCGCTGTCCCCCTACGAGCAGTACTTC
CASSPPAGFSLSPYEQYF
>TRBD2|NA|TRBV7-6|TRBJ2-1
TGTGCCAGCAGCTTAGCGGGACTAGCAGACAGTGAGCAGTTCTTC
CASSLAGLADSEQFF
>NA|NA|TRBV5-8|TRBJ2-1
TGTGCCAGCAGCCCTATAATAGTTGTATCTAGCTCCTACAATGAGCAGTTCTTC
CASSPIIVVSSSYNEQFF
>NA|NA|TRBV14|TRBJ2-3
TGTGCCAGCAGCCCGACGACAGGTTCTTACACAGATACGCAGTATTTT
CASSPTTGSYTDTQYF